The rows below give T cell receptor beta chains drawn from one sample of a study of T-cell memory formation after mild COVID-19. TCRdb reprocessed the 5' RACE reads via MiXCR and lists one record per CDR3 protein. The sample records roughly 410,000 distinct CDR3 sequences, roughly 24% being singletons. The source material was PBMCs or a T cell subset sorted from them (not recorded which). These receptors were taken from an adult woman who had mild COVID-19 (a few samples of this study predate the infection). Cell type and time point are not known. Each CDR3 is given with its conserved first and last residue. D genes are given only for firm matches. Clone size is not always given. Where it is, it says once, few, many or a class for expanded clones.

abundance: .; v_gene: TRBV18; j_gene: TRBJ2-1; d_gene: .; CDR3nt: TGTGCCAGCTCACCCCGCAGGGCAAGTGAGCAGTTCTTC; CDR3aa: CASSPRRASEQFF
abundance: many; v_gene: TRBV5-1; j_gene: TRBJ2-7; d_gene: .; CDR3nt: TGCGCCAGCAGCAAGGATGGGACAAGTCGCTACGAGCAGTACTTC; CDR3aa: CASSKDGTSRYEQYF
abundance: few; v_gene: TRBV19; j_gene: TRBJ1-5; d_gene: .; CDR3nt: TGTGCCAGTAGTATAAGGGGTACTCAGCCCCAGCATTTT; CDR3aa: CASSIRGTQPQHF
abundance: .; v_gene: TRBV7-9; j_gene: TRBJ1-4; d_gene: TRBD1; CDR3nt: TGTGCCAGCAGTCGGCCCACAGGGGCAAGAAATGAAAAACTGTTTTTT; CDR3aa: CASSRPTGARNEKLFF
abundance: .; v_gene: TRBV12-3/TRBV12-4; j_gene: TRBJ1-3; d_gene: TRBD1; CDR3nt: TGTGCCATCTCGGACAGGGTTAACACCATATATTTT; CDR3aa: CAISDRVNTIYF
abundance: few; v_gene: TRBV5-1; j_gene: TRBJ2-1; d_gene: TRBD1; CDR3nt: TGCGCCAGCAGCTCGGTCGGGACAGGGGTTTACAATGAGCAGTTCTTC; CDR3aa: CASSSVGTGVYNEQFF
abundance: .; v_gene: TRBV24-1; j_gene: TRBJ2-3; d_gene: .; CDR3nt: TGTGCCACCAGGGTACGAGAAGATAGTACGCAGTATTTT; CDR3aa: CATRVREDSTQYF
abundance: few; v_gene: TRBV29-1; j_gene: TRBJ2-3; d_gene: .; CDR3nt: TGCAGCGTTGATGGCGGGGATACGCAGTATTTT; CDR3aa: CSVDGGDTQYF
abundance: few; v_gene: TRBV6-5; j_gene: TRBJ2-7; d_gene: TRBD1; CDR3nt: TGTGCCAGCGGCCTACCGGGACAGGTTACCTACGAGCAGTACTTC; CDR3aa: CASGLPGQVTYEQYF
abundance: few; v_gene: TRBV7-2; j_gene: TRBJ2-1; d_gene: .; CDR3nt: TGTGCCAGCATCGGACAGTCCAGCTCCTACAATGAGCAGTTCTTC; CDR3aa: CASIGQSSSYNEQFF
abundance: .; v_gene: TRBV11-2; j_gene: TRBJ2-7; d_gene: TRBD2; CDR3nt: TGTGCCAGCAGCTTAGGCGAACTCGGACTAGCGGGAGAGCAGTACTTC; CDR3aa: CASSLGELGLAGEQYF
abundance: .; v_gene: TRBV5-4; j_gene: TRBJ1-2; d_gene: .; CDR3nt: TGTGCCAGCAGCTTGGGAGATGAGGGGTTGGACTATGGCTACACCTTC; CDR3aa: CASSLGDEGLDYGYTF
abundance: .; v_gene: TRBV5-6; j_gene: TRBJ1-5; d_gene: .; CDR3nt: TGTGCCAGCAGTGAATATAATCAGCCCCAGCATTTT; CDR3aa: CASSEYNQPQHF
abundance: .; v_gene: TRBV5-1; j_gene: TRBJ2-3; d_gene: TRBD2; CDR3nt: TGCGCCAGCAGCCGACTAGCGGGGGGGCCAGGAGATACGCAGTATTTT; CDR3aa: CASSRLAGGPGDTQYF
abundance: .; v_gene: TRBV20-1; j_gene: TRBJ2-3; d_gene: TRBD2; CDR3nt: TGCAGCGCACTTCTAAGACTAGCGGGAGTATCAGCAGATACGCAGTATTTT; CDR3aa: CSALLRLAGVSADTQYF
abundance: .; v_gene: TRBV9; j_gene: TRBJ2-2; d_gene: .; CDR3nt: TGTGCCAGCAGCTCGGCTAGGGGACACACCGGGGAGCTGTTTTTT; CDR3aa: CASSSARGHTGELFF
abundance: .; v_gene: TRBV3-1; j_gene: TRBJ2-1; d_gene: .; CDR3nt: TGTGCCAGCAGTCCCCGCAACTACAATGAGCAGTTCTTC; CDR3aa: CASSPRNYNEQFF
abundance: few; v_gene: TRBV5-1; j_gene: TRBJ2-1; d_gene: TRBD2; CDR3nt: TGCGCCAGCGCCGGGACTAGCGGGAGTCATCGTCGGAATGAGCAGTTCTTC; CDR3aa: CASAGTSGSHRRNEQFF
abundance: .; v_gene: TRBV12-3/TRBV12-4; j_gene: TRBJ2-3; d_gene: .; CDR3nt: TGTGCCAGCAGTCGATCGGACAGCCAAACCCGGTATTTT; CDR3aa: CASSRSDSQTRYF
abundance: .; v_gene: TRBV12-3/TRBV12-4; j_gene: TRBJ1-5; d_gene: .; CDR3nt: TGTGCCAGCAGGGCCTCAGGGAGCCAGCCCCAGCATTTT; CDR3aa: CASRASGSQPQHF
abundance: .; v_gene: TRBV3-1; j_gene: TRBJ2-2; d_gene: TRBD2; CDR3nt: TGTGCCAGCAGCCCAGGACTAGCGGGAGTAAACACCGGGGAGCTGTTTTTT; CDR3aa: CASSPGLAGVNTGELFF
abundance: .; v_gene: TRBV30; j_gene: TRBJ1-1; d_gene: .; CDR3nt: TGTGCCTGGAGTGTCGTGAACACTGAAGCTTTCTTT; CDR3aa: CAWSVVNTEAFF
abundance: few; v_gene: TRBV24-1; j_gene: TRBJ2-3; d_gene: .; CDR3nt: TGTGCCACCAGTGATGGGACCCTCCGCACAGATACGCAGTATTTT; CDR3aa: CATSDGTLRTDTQYF
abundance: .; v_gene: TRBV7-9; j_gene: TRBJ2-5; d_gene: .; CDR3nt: TGTGCCAGCAGCTTAGAGACAGGAATTCAAGAGACCCAGTACTTC; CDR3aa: CASSLETGIQETQYF
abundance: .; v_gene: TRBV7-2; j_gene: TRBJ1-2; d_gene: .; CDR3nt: TGTGCCAGCAGCTTAGCGCTGAACTATGGCTACACCTTC; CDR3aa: CASSLALNYGYTF
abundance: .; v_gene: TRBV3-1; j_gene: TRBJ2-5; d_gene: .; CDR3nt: TGTGCCTCTCAAGGGGGAGAGACCCAGTACTTC; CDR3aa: CASQGGETQYF
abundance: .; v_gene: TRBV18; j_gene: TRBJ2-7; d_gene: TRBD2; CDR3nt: TGTGCCAGCTCACCAAAGGGGAGCGGGGGCTCCTACGAGCAGTACTTC; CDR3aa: CASSPKGSGGSYEQYF
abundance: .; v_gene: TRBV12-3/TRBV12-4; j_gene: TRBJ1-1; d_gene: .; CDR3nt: TGTGCCAGCAGCTCTAGAATCGACACCTTGAACACTGAAGCTTTCTTT; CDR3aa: CASSSRIDTLNTEAFF
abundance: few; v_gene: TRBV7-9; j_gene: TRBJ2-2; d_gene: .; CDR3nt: TGTGCCAGCAGCTTGGCCAGGGACACCGGGGAGCTGTTTTTT; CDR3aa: CASSLARDTGELFF
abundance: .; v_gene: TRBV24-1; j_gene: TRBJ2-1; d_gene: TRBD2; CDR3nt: TGTGCCACCAGTGACTGGAGCGGGGGAGTCAATGAGCAGTTCTTC; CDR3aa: CATSDWSGGVNEQFF
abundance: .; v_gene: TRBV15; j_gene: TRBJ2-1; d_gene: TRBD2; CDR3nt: TGTGCCACCAGCAGAGACCGCGGGAGAGTGAATGAGCAGTTCTTC; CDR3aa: CATSRDRGRVNEQFF
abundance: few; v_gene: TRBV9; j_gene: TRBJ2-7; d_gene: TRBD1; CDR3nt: TGTGCCAGCAGCGACGGACAGGGGGCCTACGAGCAGTACTTC; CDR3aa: CASSDGQGAYEQYF
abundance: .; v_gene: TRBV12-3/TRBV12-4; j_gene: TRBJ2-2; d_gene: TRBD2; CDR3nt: TGTGCCACCGAAAGGGGCGGGGGGAACACCGGGGAGCTGTTTTTT; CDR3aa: CATERGGGNTGELFF
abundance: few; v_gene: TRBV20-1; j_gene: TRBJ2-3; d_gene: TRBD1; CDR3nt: TGCAGTGCAGCCCGGGACAGGGGGGCAGATACGCAGTATTTT; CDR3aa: CSAARDRGADTQYF
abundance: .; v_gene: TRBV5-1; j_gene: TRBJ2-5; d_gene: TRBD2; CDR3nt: TGCGCCAGCAGCTTGGGACTAGCGGGAGAAAAAGAGACCCAGTACTTC; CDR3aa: CASSLGLAGEKETQYF
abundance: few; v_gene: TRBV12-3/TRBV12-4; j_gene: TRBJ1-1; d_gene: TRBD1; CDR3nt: TGTGCCAGCAGTGGCCACAGGGGGCCGAACACTGAAGCTTTCTTT; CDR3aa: CASSGHRGPNTEAFF
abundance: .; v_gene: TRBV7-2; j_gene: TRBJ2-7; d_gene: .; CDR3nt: TGTGCCAGCAGCTTAGAGGTCGAGCAGTACTTC; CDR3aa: CASSLEVEQYF
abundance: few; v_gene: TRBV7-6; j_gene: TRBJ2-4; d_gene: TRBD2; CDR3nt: TGTGCCAGCAGCTTGACCGGGACGGGAGGCATTCAGTACTTC; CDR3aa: CASSLTGTGGIQYF
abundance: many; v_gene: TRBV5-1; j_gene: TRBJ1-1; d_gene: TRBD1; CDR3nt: TGCGCCAGCAGCCGGGGACAGGGGCCGACTGAAGCTTTCTTT; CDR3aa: CASSRGQGPTEAFF
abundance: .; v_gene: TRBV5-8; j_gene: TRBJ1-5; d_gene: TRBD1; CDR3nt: TGTGCCAGCAGCAGTAGGGTCACAGGGGTAAGGCAGCCCCAGCATTTT; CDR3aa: CASSSRVTGVRQPQHF
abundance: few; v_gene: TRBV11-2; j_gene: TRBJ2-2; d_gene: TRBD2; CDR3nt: TGTGCCAGCAGCATTGCGGGAGGGATCACCGGGGAGCTGTTTTTT; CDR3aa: CASSIAGGITGELFF
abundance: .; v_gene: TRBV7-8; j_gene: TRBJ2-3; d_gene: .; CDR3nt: TGTGCCAGCAGCTTCGAGGGCCTCCTTAGCACAGATACGCAGTATTTT; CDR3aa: CASSFEGLLSTDTQYF
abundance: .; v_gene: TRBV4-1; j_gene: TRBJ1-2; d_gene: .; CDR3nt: TGCGCCAGCACCCCTGGGTACAGGGATACCTTTAACTATGGCTACACCTTC; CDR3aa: CASTPGYRDTFNYGYTF
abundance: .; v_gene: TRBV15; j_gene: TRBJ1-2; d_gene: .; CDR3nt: TGTGCCACCAGCAGAATGGAGGGGTCCCTCTATGGCTACACCTTC; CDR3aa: CATSRMEGSLYGYTF
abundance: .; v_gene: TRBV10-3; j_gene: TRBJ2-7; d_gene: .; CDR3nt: TGTGCCTCCAAAAAGGGGCAGGGGAGTTATGAGCAGTACTTC; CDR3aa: CASKKGQGSYEQYF